The rows below give T cell receptor beta chains drawn from one sample of a study of STAT5B mutations in CD4+ large granular lymphocyte leukemia. Only in-frame clones appear in the TCRdb table, and some are missing; sequencing was by immunoSEQ multiplex PCR. This sample has 4,500 to 6,000 clones, with 88% found just once. The specimen was PBMCs. The receptors were sampled from a man in his forties or fifties with CD4+ T-cell large granular lymphocyte leukemia. CDR3s include the opening cysteine and the closing phenylalanine or tryptophan. Each record gives: CDR3 length, V gene, J gene, clone size, D gene, CDR3 protein, CDR3 DNA. A D gene is named only where the DNA matches it firmly. Where a row states a size, it is once, few, many or the class of an expanded clone; other rows omit it.

>12|TRBV30|TRBJ2-7|NA|NA
CAWTVGRYEQYF
TGTGCCTGGACCGTCGGGCGGTACGAGCAGTACTTC
>14|TRBV29-1|TRBJ1-5|NA|TRBD1
CSVRTGASNQPQHF
TGCAGCGTTCGGACAGGGGCTAGCAATCAGCCCCAGCATTTT
>16|TRBV6-1|TRBJ2-2|NA|TRBD1
CASSGRGQSNTGELFF
TGTGCCAGCAGTGGAAGGGGACAGAGTAACACCGGGGAGCTGTTTTTT
>15|TRBV28|TRBJ2-7|NA|NA
CASSSWGREDYEQYF
TGTGCCAGCAGTTCCTGGGGCAGGGAAGACTACGAGCAGTACTTC
>12|TRBV5-6|TRBJ2-2|NA|NA
CASSSERRELFF
TGTGCCAGCAGCTCAGAACGGCGGGAGCTGTTTTTT
>17|TRBV7-6|TRBJ2-7|NA|TRBD1
CASSLVGGTGGREEQYF
TGTGCCAGCAGCTTAGTGGGGGGGACAGGGGGCCGTGAGGAGCAGTACTTC
>15|TRBV2|TRBJ2-2|NA|TRBD1
CASTPTGAHTGELFF
TGTGCCAGCACTCCGACAGGGGCGCACACCGGGGAGCTGTTTTTT
>17|TRBV4-1|TRBJ1-1|NA|TRBD1
CASSQEPPTGLNTEAFF
TGCGCCAGCAGCCAAGAGCCACCGACAGGGTTGAACACTGAAGCTTTCTTT
>14|TRBV11-3|TRBJ2-1|NA|TRBD2
CASSSRLAYNEQFF
TGTGCCAGCAGCTCACGACTAGCGTACAATGAGCAGTTCTTC
>14|TRBV14|TRBJ2-2|few|NA
CASSQDNPTGELFF
TGTGCCAGCAGCCAAGACAACCCCACCGGGGAGCTGTTTTTT
>18|TRBV11-3|TRBJ1-4|NA|TRBD1
CASSSYGRTGGGNEKLFF
TGTGCCAGCAGCTCCTATGGACGGACAGGGGGAGGGAATGAAAAACTGTTTTTT
>15|TRBV28|TRBJ1-5|NA|NA
CASSLPGSGNQPQHF
TGTGCCAGCAGTTTACCGGGCTCTGGCAATCAGCCCCAGCATTTT
>14|TRBV5-1|TRBJ1-4|NA|TRBD1
CASKKTGLGEKLFF
TGCGCCAGCAAAAAGACAGGGCTAGGGGAAAAACTGTTTTTT
>12|TRBV28|TRBJ2-5|NA|NA
CASSQEGKTQYF
TGTGCCAGCAGCCAGGAGGGAAAGACCCAGTACTTC
>16|TRBV28|TRBJ2-7|NA|TRBD1
CASSIPGTGLLTVQYF
TGTGCCAGCAGCATTCCCGGGACAGGGCTCCTTACGGTGCAGTACTTC
>15|TRBV7-2|TRBJ1-3|NA|NA
CASSPYRNSGNTIYF
TGTGCCAGCAGCCCTTACAGGAACTCTGGAAACACCATATATTTT
>14|TRBV27|TRBJ2-3|NA|NA
CASGDSSSFNTQYF
TGTGCCAGCGGTGATTCTAGTAGTTTCAATACGCAGTATTTT
>14|TRBV9|TRBJ1-5|NA|NA
CASSVGLSNQPQHF
TGTGCCAGCAGCGTAGGGTTAAGCAATCAGCCCCAGCATTTT
>14|TRBV5-1|TRBJ1-5|NA|NA
CASSPTGSNQPQHF
TGCGCCAGCAGTCCGACAGGAAGCAATCAGCCCCAGCATTTT
>13|TRBV6-1|TRBJ2-7|NA|NA
CASSEQGSDEQYF
TGTGCCAGCAGTGAACAAGGGAGCGACGAGCAGTACTTC
>14|TRBV6-5|TRBJ2-2|NA|NA
CASSWSDLTGELFF
TGTGCCAGCAGTTGGTCCGACTTAACCGGGGAGCTGTTTTTT
>11|TRBV5-1|TRBJ2-7|NA|NA
CASSESYEQYF
TGCGCCAGCAGCGAGAGCTACGAGCAGTACTTC
>13|TRBV6-1|TRBJ1-3|NA|NA
CASSGTEGNTIYF
TGTGCCAGCAGTGGGACTGAGGGAAACACCATATATTTT
>14|TRBV5-4|TRBJ1-4|NA|NA
CASSLTGDNEKLFF
TGTGCCAGCAGCTTGACAGGAGACAATGAAAAACTGTTTTTT
>12|TRBV5-1|TRBJ2-7|NA|NA
CASSPDSYEQYF
TGCGCCAGCAGCCCGGACTCCTACGAGCAGTACTTC
>14|TRBV7-2|TRBJ2-3|NA|TRBD2
CASSSQRGEDTQYF
TGTGCCAGCAGCTCTCAGCGGGGGGAAGATACGCAGTATTTT
>14|TRBV18|TRBJ1-1|NA|NA
CASSPPGGRTEAFF
TGTGCCAGCTCACCACCGGGGGGGAGGACTGAAGCTTTCTTT
>18|TRBV5-1|TRBJ1-6|NA|NA
CASSLGRQLGSYNSPLHF
TGCGCCAGCAGCTTGGGCCGACAGCTTGGCTCCTATAATTCACCCCTCCACTTT
>14|TRBV10-3|TRBJ1-2|NA|TRBD1
CAIRADRAYYGYTF
TGTGCCATCAGGGCGGACAGGGCGTACTATGGCTACACCTTC
>14|TRBV11-2|TRBJ2-2|NA|NA
CASSLGPPSGELFF
TGTGCCAGCAGCTTAGGCCCCCCTAGCGGGGAGCTGTTTTTT
>14|TRBV6-6|TRBJ1-1|NA|TRBD1
CASSHGQGAGEAFF
TGTGCCAGCAGCCATGGACAGGGGGCGGGAGAAGCTTTCTTT
>15|TRBV10-3|TRBJ2-2|NA|NA
CAISSGTSMTGELFF
TGTGCCATCAGTTCCGGGACTTCTATGACGGGGGAGCTGTTTTTT
>16|TRBV11-3|TRBJ2-7|NA|NA
CASSLEMGGGDYEQYF
TGTGCCAGCAGCTTAGAAATGGGCGGCGGGGACTACGAGCAGTACTTC